A single sample is the source of the 27 T cell receptor beta chains below, sequenced in a study of response to subunit inactivated influenza vaccine. In TCRdb, the RT-PCR reads were re-called with MiXCR into one record per CDR3 protein. Altogether just under 550,000 distinct CDR3 sequences are present, approximately 22% being singletons, with the ten largest covering approximately 2.9%. This same sample was also part of a study on T cells expressing NK-cell markers. Turning to that study: Researchers built TCR beta cDNA using 5'RACE template switching with UMIs.

This material consisted of CD4+ T cells sorted from PBMCs, taken roughly 12 days after vaccination. The receptors were sampled from a man aged 50 to 60 who received an inactivated influenza vaccine.

This clonotype has a count of ten or more. The chain joins TRBV28 to TRBJ2-3; no firm D call. This CDR3 has 13 amino acids. CDR1 and CDR2 (germline): MDHEN, SYDVKM. V dropped 8 bases and J dropped 4 bases, with 13 bases sitting between them. The CDR3 bases are TGTGCCAGCCGCGCTCAGAGCCCAGATACGCAGTATTTT. Amino acid sequence: CASRAQSPDTQYF.

This clonotype was seen more than once but under ten times. This sequence joins TRBV20-1 and TRBJ1-4; D not resolved. The V gene lost 0 bases and the J gene lost 14 bases, with 13 bases spanning the gap. Germline assignment: CDR1 DFQATT and CDR2 SNEGSKA (reference sequence). The CDR3 totals 12 residues. The CDR3 reads CSARDLLIGLFF. For the CDR3, the DNA is TGCAGTGCTAGAGACCTATTAATAGGTCTGTTTTTT.

The rearrangement uses TRBV5-1 and TRBJ2-7; 7 nucleotides agree with TRBD2. The germline V gene encodes CDR1 SGHRS and CDR2 YFSETQ. The CDR3 runs to 16 residues. Germline trimming cut 0 bases from V and 2 bases from J; bases unmatched to any gene: 8. CDR3 nucleotides: TGCGCCAGCAGCTTGGACCTAGCGGTTCTTACCTACGAGCAGTACTTC. It encodes CASSLDLAVLTYEQYF.

This clonotype was detected only a few times. The CDR3 here is CSVQRLAHINNEQFF. For the CDR3, the DNA is TGCAGCGTTCAAAGACTCGCGCACATTAACAATGAGCAGTTCTTC. This chain joins TRBV29-1 and TRBJ2-1; D remains unclear. This CDR3 region has 15 residues. V was shortened by 5 bases and J by 5 bases, with 19 bases between the two germline ends. The V gene's germline CDR1 is SQVTM and CDR2 ANQGSEA.

V usage is TRBV6-5 and J usage is TRBJ1-1; D call uncertain. Germline CDR1 and CDR2: MNHEY and SVGAGI. Trimming took 2 bases from V and 3 from J, leaving 10 bases between them. This CDR3 is 14 amino acids long. The CDR3 DNA reads as TGTGCCAGCAGTTACCTGCAGGTCGACACTGAAGCTTTCTTT. It translates to CASSYLQVDTEAFF.

The chain employs TRBV7-2 and TRBJ1-2; 7 bases agree with TRBD1. The germline gives CDR1 SGHTA, CDR2 FQGNSA. The CDR3 spans 15 residues. The V gene end was trimmed by 5 bases and the J gene end by 0 bases; junction bases not matched to a gene: 6. CDR3 sequence reads: CASSAGTETNYGYTF. For the CDR3, the DNA is TGTGCCAGCAGCGCCGGGACAGAGACTAACTATGGCTACACCTTC.

The V gene is TRBV6-5, the J gene TRBJ2-2, with D possibly TRBD1 on 6 matching bases. This CDR3 has 12 residues. V lost 10 bases to trimming and J lost 5 bases, with 11 bases between them. The germline gives CDR1 MNHEY, CDR2 SVGAGI. The CDR3 spells CATDRGTGELFF. As DNA, the CDR3 is TGTGCCACGGATAGGGGGACCGGGGAGCTGTTTTTT.

CDR3 protein: CATSVNNNEQFF. CDR3 nucleotide sequence: TGTGCCACCAGCGTAAATAACAATGAGCAGTTCTTC. The rearrangement links TRBV24-1 to TRBJ2-1; D not certain. With 7 bases removed from V and 5 bases from J, the gap between germline ends came to 8 bases. The germline V gene encodes CDR1 KGHDR and CDR2 SFDVKD. The CDR3 is 12 amino acids.

In this sample, this clonotype turned up a few times. This chain's CDR3 is CASSQGQGAIFYGYTF. CDR3 DNA: TGTGCCAGCAGCCAGGGACAGGGGGCGATATTCTATGGCTACACCTTC. The rearrangement uses TRBV7-2 and TRBJ1-2, with 12 bases fitting TRBD1. The germline gives CDR1 SGHTA, CDR2 FQGNSA. CDR3 length: 16 residues. V gave up 5 bases and J gave up 4 bases; unmatched junction bases: 8.

In this sample, this clonotype turned up a few times. This chain links TRBV23-1 with TRBJ1-1; D possibly corresponds to TRBD1 (5 bases). TRBV23-1 is reported as an ORF; its role is uncertain. The CDR3 sequence is 11 residues long. Trimming took off 6 bases at V and 13 bases at J, with 15 bases between the two ends. CDR3 DNA: TGCGCCAGCAGGGGGCTTAGACGGGGTTTCTTT. As protein: CASRGLRRGFF.

This chain links TRBV20-1 with TRBJ2-1, with 11 bases matching TRBD2. The V gene end was trimmed by 2 bases and the J gene end by 9 bases; junction bases not matched to a gene: 12. Per germline, CDR1 DFQATT and CDR2 SNEGSKA (reference sequence). The CDR3 runs to 16 residues. The CDR3 coding sequence is TGCAGTGCTAGACCCCGCGGTAGCGGGGGGGTTGGTGAGCAGTTCTTC. Amino acid sequence: CSARPRGSGGVGEQFF.

The genes are TRBV5-1 and TRBJ2-2, with 7 nucleotides matching TRBD2. This CDR3 comprises 16 residues. In germline, CDR1 is SGHRS, CDR2 YFSETQ. The junction had 4 bases not matched to a gene; V was cut back by 0 bases and J by 2 bases. The CDR3 here is CASSLVGGSNTGELFF. In nucleotides, the CDR3 is TGCGCCAGCAGCTTGGTTGGCGGGAGTAACACCGGGGAGCTGTTTTTT.

This chain connects TRBV10-3 to TRBJ1-5; 7 positions match TRBD1. Germline V lookup: CDR1 ENHRY, CDR2 SYGVKD. The CDR3 extends over 13 amino acids. The V and J ends lost 6 bases and 5 bases, in that order; junction bases with no gene match: 4. The CDR3 loop reads CAIRIGTDQPQHF. Written as DNA, the CDR3 is TGTGCCATCAGGATCGGGACAGATCAGCCCCAGCATTTT.

Only a few counts were recorded for this clonotype. This chain uses TRBV29-1 with TRBJ2-3; 11 bases are shared with TRBD2. Germline V lookup: CDR1 SQVTM, CDR2 ANQGSEA. J gave up 4 bases and V 7 bases, and 4 bases lay outside the gene matches. The CDR3 extends over 13 amino acids. The CDR3, as DNA: TGCAGCGGTAGCGGGAGGGCCGCAGATACGCAGTATTTT. Translated: CSGSGRAADTQYF.

The rearrangement joins TRBV5-1 to TRBJ2-7, with D perhaps TRBD2 (5 bases). The CDR3 extends over 14 amino acids. The germline V gene has CDR1 SGHRS and CDR2 YFSETQ. V dropped 5 bases and J dropped 0 bases, with 12 bases sitting between them. DNA of the CDR3: TGCGCCAGCAGTAGCGTCATCGACTCCTACGAGCAGTACTTC. Amino acids: CASSSVIDSYEQYF.

At least ten counts were recorded for this clonotype. The genes are TRBV28 and TRBJ2-6, with TRBD1 matching 10 bases. The CDR3 is made up of 19 amino acids. The ends lost 4 bases at V and 4 bases at J; junction bases unmatched: 13. Germline CDR1 is MDHEN and CDR2 is SYDVKM. The CDR3 reads CASSSSDRGRVRGANVLTF. The DNA for the CDR3 is TGTGCCAGCAGTTCCTCGGACAGGGGGAGGGTGAGAGGGGCCAACGTCCTGACTTTC. Full variable domain (rest looked up from reference TRBV28 and TRBJ2-6): DVKVTQSSRYLVKRTGEKVFLECVQDMDHENMFWYRQDPGLGLRLIYFSYDVKMKEKGDIPEGYSVSREKKERFSLILESASTNQTSMYLCASSSSDRGRVRGANVLTFGAGSRLTVL.

V is TRBV20-1 and J is TRBJ2-6, with no clear D. The CDR3 consists of 12 residues. Germline-derived CDR1 and CDR2 are DFQATT and SNEGSKA (reference sequence). The V gene lost 0 bases and the J gene lost 16 bases, with 13 bases spanning the gap. CDR3 nucleotides: TGCAGTGCTAGAGACAATTATGAGAGGCTGACTTTC. Encoded protein: CSARDNYERLTF.

The sample holds a few counts of this clonotype. The chain recombines TRBV4-3 with TRBJ2-5; no firm D call. The CDR3 has 13 residues. With 2 bases removed from V and 5 bases from J, the gap between germline ends came to 9 bases. CDR1 is LGHNA and CDR2 is YSLEER in the germline V gene. The CDR3: CASSQSSLETQYF. The CDR3 DNA reads as TGCGCCAGCAGCCAATCGAGCTTGGAGACCCAGTACTTC.

In this sample, this clonotype turned up many times. V is TRBV11-2 and J is TRBJ1-5, with D perhaps TRBD1 (6 bases). CDR3 size: 14 residues. Trimming shortened V by 1 base and J by 3 bases, and 7 bases separated the two germline ends. Germline V CDR1 and CDR2: SGHAT, FQNNGV. The chain's CDR3 is CASSLGGANQPQHF. CDR3 coding DNA: TGTGCCAGCAGCTTAGGGGGGGCCAATCAGCCCCAGCATTTT.

The rearrangement uses TRBV6-1 and TRBJ2-2; no firm D call. Germline V CDR1 and CDR2: MNHNS, SASEGT. There are 14 residues in the CDR3. V was trimmed by 4 bases and J by 9 bases, leaving 15 bases between them. Written as DNA, the CDR3 is TGTGCCAGCAGTGGGGCCTCGGGCGCAAGGGAGCTGTTTTTT. As protein: CASSGASGARELFF.

The chain combines TRBV6-1 with TRBJ2-1, with 8 bases aligning to TRBD2. This CDR3 contains 16 residues. Germline values: CDR1 MNHNS, CDR2 SASEGT. The ends lost 6 bases at V and 5 bases at J; junction bases unmatched: 12. The CDR3 here is CASRRSGERGHNEQFF. CDR3 nucleotides: TGTGCCAGCAGACGCTCCGGGGAGCGGGGGCACAATGAGCAGTTCTTC.

The rearrangement uses TRBV20-1 and TRBJ2-6, with a possible D match to TRBD1 (5 bases). V was pared by 6 bases and J by 0 bases, with 9 bases between. The CDR3 loop spans 14 amino acids. Germline CDR1 DFQATT, CDR2 SNEGSKA (reference sequence). The CDR3 coding sequence is TGCAGTGCAGGGGATCGCTCTGGGGCCAACGTCCTGACTTTC. It translates to CSAGDRSGANVLTF.

The table lists this clonotype with a few counts. The rearrangement links TRBV5-4 to TRBJ1-2, with 9 bases aligning to TRBD1. Per germline, CDR1 SGHNT and CDR2 YYREEE (reference sequence). CDR3 size: 16 residues. The V gene end was trimmed by 6 bases and the J gene end by 9 bases; junction bases not matched to a gene: 18. The CDR3 bases are TGTGCCAGCAACAAGGTTGCCCCGGGACAGGGCGAGAGCTACACCTTC. This encodes CASNKVAPGQGESYTF.

There are a few counts of this clonotype. The V call is TRBV14, the J call TRBJ1-6; TRBD1 agrees at 7 bases. The CDR3 is 14 amino acids. Trimming at V came to 4 bases and at J to 12 bases, leaving 9 bases not matched to a gene. Per germline, CDR1 SGHDN and CDR2 FVKESK. The CDR3 is CASSLTGVDQPLHF. The CDR3 nucleotides read TGTGCCAGCAGCCTTACAGGGGTTGATCAACCCCTCCACTTT.

This chain links TRBV24-1 with TRBJ2-7, with a possible D match to TRBD2 (6 bases). Germline CDR1 reads KGHDR; CDR2 reads SFDVKD. Trimming removed 9 bases at V and 6 bases at J, with 8 bases between. The CDR3 is 10 amino acids. Here the CDR3 reads CATEGGEQYF. In DNA form, the CDR3 reads TGTGCCACCGAGGGAGGCGAGCAGTACTTC.

This clonotype has more than one count but fewer than ten. The chain uses TRBV5-4 and TRBJ2-3; TRBD2 matches 16 bases. CDR3 length: 17 residues. The ends lost 3 bases at V and 7 bases at J; junction bases unmatched: 8. Looked up from germline, CDR1 is SGHNT and CDR2 is YYREEE (reference sequence). CDR3 residues: CASSSGTSGRERNTQYF. CDR3 nucleotides: TGTGCCAGCAGCTCCGGGACTAGCGGGAGGGAGCGGAATACGCAGTATTTT.

J is TRBJ2-5 and V is TRBV20-1, with a possible D match to TRBD2 (6 bases). The germline V and J ends were trimmed by 3 bases and 1 base, with 15 bases remaining between them. Germline V gene sequence: CDR1 DFQATT, CDR2 SNEGSKA (reference sequence). This CDR3 contains 15 residues. For the CDR3, the DNA is TGCAGTGCTAGTCGGGGCGGGAACACCCAAGAGACCCAGTACTTC. Translated: CSASRGGNTQETQYF.